This record looks at one TCR beta chain sequence and its context. This may come from a read error, since a much larger clone is one base off. These data originate in a study of tumor and adjacent non-tumor tissue in lung cancer. No cell sorting was done before RNA was extracted from the tissue. The normal lung tissue was taken more than 3 cm from the tumor edge. From germline, CDR1 is SNHLY and CDR2 FYNNEI. This CDR3 is 15 amino acids long. A modified ARM-PCR protocol with three rounds of nested PCR amplified TCRbeta. Each CDR3 protein gets one entry after TCRdb re-called the multiplex PCR reads with MiXCR. Of 90,000 to 100,000 distinct CDR3 sequences listed, more than 80% are singletons.

The chain joins TRBV2 to TRBJ1-3, with 8 bases that match TRBD1. The receptor was isolated from a man aged 55 to 70 with small cell lung cancer. The specimen was distant non-tumor lung tissue. For the CDR3, the DNA is TGTGCCAGCAGTGCCGGGACAGGCTCTGGAAACGCCATATATTTT. It translates to CASSAGTGSGNAIYF.